Shown below are 15 T cell receptor beta chains from a single sample sequenced in a study of blood T cell repertoires in COVID-19. Sequencing used immunoSEQ multiplex PCR; TCRdb keeps in-frame clones, though not all of them. The sample contains over 200,000 clones, 80% of which appear only once. The sample comprised peripheral blood. These receptors were collected from a human donor in a cohort sampled during active COVID-19.

V usage is TRBV28 and J usage is TRBJ1-1, with D uncertain. This CDR3 comprises 16 residues. Germline loops: CDR1 MDHEN, CDR2 SYDVKM. V was cut by 6 bases and J by 1 base, with 18 bases left in between. The CDR3 nucleotides read TGTGCCAGCAGCACCCCCATCGGGATATGGAACACTGAAGCTTTCTTT. Translation gives CASSTPIGIWNTEAFF.

The V and J genes are TRBV5-1 and TRBJ2-5; a weak D match, TRBD1 (5 bases). This CDR3 spans 14 amino acids. Germline-derived CDR1 and CDR2 are SGHRS and YFSETQ. The V end lost 0 bases, the J end lost 3 bases, and 9 bases lay between the germline ends. CDR3 nucleotide sequence: TGCGCCAGCAGCTTGGCAGGGTTGAAAGAGACCCAGTACTTC. It is translated as CASSLAGLKETQYF.

The V and J genes are TRBV7-9 and TRBJ2-7, with D maybe TRBD2 (6 bases). Germline loops: CDR1 SEHNR, CDR2 FQNEAQ (reference sequence). V was shortened by 4 bases and J by 3 bases, with 13 bases between the two germline ends. This CDR3 region has 14 residues. CDR3 sequence: CASSSWRDGYEQYF. CDR3 DNA sequence: TGTGCCAGCAGCTCTTGGAGGGACGGCTACGAGCAGTACTTC.

This chain connects TRBV5-4 to TRBJ2-7; the match to TRBD1 covers 7 bases. The V segment lost 4 bases and the J segment 2 bases; nucleotides outside the gene matches: 6. The CDR3 consists of 14 residues. Per germline, CDR1 SGHNT and CDR2 YYREEE (reference sequence). The CDR3 DNA sequence: TGTGCCAGCAGCCCGGACAGGTACACCTACGAGCAGTACTTC. This codes for CASSPDRYTYEQYF.

The chain recombines TRBV10-3 with TRBJ2-2; maybe TRBD2 (5 bases). Trimming took 5 bases from V and 7 from J, leaving 5 bases between them. This CDR3 has 11 amino acids. Per the germline V gene, CDR1 is ENHRY and CDR2 is SYGVKD. CDR3 residues: CAISRGGELFF. CDR3 nucleotides: TGTGCCATCAGTCGGGGCGGGGAGCTGTTTTTT.

The rearrangement uses TRBV19 and TRBJ1-5, with no clear D. Germline loops: CDR1 LNHDA, CDR2 SQIVND (reference sequence). V was cut by 5 bases and J by 5 bases, with 13 bases left in between. The CDR3 length is 14 residues. For the CDR3, the DNA is TGTGCCAGTAGTGGCCGGGTTAGACATCAGCCCCAGCATTTT. Protein: CASSGRVRHQPQHF.

V is TRBV27 and J is TRBJ2-7; 8 nucleotides align to TRBD2. The CDR3 runs to 17 residues. Germline CDR1 reads MNHEY; CDR2 reads SMNVEV (reference sequence). Trimming removed 3 bases from V and 3 bases from J; junction bases left unmatched: 13. In DNA, the CDR3 is TGTGCCAGCAGTTTTGCCCGGGGGGGGCAGCACTTCTACGAGCAGTACTTC. Translated: CASSFARGGQHFYEQYF.

This clone was found a few times. The chain uses TRBV9 and TRBJ2-7; 11 bases are shared with TRBD2. After removal of 4 bases from V and 1 base from J, the junction contained 4 bases not matched to a gene. Germline V gives CDR1 SGDLS, CDR2 YYNGEE. The CDR3 loop spans 15 amino acids. This chain's CDR3 is CASSPRLAGSYEQYF. The CDR3 nucleotides read TGTGCCAGCAGCCCTAGACTAGCGGGATCCTACGAGCAGTACTTC.

In this sample, this clone turned up once. V and J are TRBV28 and TRBJ1-5, with a tentative D call TRBD1 (6 bases). V dropped 8 bases and J dropped 7 bases, with 21 bases sitting between them. Germline V gene sequence: CDR1 MDHEN, CDR2 SYDVKM. The CDR3 extends over 15 amino acids. The chain's CDR3 is CASRPVGAGGQPQHF. CDR3 nucleotide sequence: TGTGCCAGCCGCCCCGTGGGGGCGGGGGGGCAGCCCCAGCATTTT.

The gene calls are TRBV30 and TRBJ2-5, with no clear D. Germline V gene data show CDR1 as GTSNPN and CDR2 as SVGIG (reference sequence). The CDR3 extends over 13 amino acids. V was trimmed by 0 bases and J by 1 base, leaving 6 bases between them. The CDR3 spells CAWSVARQETQYF. DNA for the CDR3: TGTGCCTGGAGTGTAGCCCGCCAAGAGACCCAGTACTTC.

V usage is TRBV12-3 or TRBV12-4 and J usage is TRBJ2-7; D unclear. CDR3 length: 13 residues. V gave up 4 bases and J gave up 0 bases, with 7 bases separating them. DNA of the CDR3: TGTGCCAGCAGTTCGTTCCCCTCCTACGAGCAGTACTTC. Protein: CASSSFPSYEQYF.

The V and J genes are TRBV18 and TRBJ2-7; D not resolved. CDR1 is KGHSH, CDR2 LQKENI, per germline. The CDR3 covers 12 residues. The V end was cut by 3 bases, the J end by 5 bases, with 8 bases between. The CDR3 protein is CASSPGTNEQYF. The CDR3 DNA follows: TGTGCCAGCTCACCCGGTACCAACGAGCAGTACTTC.

This sequence joins TRBV28 and TRBJ2-7; 9 bases fit TRBD1. V was clipped by 5 bases and J by 1 base; unmatched bases: 6. Germline values: CDR1 MDHEN, CDR2 SYDVKM. This CDR3 comprises 15 residues. CDR3 in amino acids: CASSASGTGSYEQYF. CDR3 nucleotide sequence: TGTGCCAGCAGTGCCTCCGGGACAGGGTCCTACGAGCAGTACTTC.

The chain links TRBV7-6 to TRBJ2-3; D unclear. There are 15 residues in the CDR3. Per the germline V gene, CDR1 is SGHVS and CDR2 is FNYEAQ. V lost 5 bases and J 2 bases, leaving 14 bases between the germline ends. CDR3 in amino acids: CASSLSGSYTDTQYF. CDR3 nucleotide sequence: TGTGCCAGCAGCCTCTCCGGGTCGTACACAGATACGCAGTATTTT.

The DNA for the CDR3 is TGTGCCAGCAGCGTGGGACCCCAGGAGCCCCAGCATTTT. Translated, it gives CASSVGPQEPQHF. The rearrangement links TRBV5-4 to TRBJ1-5, with a tentative D call TRBD1 (5 bases). Trimming shortened V by 4 bases and J by 8 bases, and 13 bases separated the two germline ends. This CDR3 has 13 amino acids. Germline V lookup: CDR1 SGHNT, CDR2 YYREEE (reference sequence). Together with reference TRBV5-4 and TRBJ1-5, the CDR3 gives the full variable domain: ETGVTQSPTHLIKTRGQQVTLRCSSQSGHNTVSWYQQALGQGPQFIFQYYREEENGRGNFPPRFSGLQFPNYSSELNVNALELDDSALYLCASSVGPQEPQHFGDGTRLSIL.